The present entry profiles one TCR beta chain with its context. Its target antigen remains unknown. Base qualities are missing; no much larger clone stands one base away. The time point tag for this specimen amounts to: baseline before first vaccination. Vaccinee samples were obtained from the UK trials COV001 and COV002, which included a single-blind randomized controlled phase 2/3 trial of AZD1222 (ChAdOx1 nCoV-19) in healthy adults. For TCRbeta chain sequencing, PBMC samples were collected from trial participants at day 0 and at day 28 after the second dose. These data come from a study of T cell responses to AZD1222 COVID-19 vaccine (dated by TCRdb to about 2021). For context, the study as a whole: AZD1222 recipients given second doses at about 4 weeks or at about 12 weeks were pooled, since spike-specific TCR depth and breadth were not found to differ between the two schedules. TCR sequencing was performed for 230 to 250 trial participants, of whom some 200 were given two doses of AZD1222 and roughly 25 were given two doses of MenACWY control vaccine. Trial participants were enrolled into age subgroups of 18-55, 56-69 and 70-plus years, which contained about 160, 30 and 59 TCR-sequenced participants, respectively. General conclusions and limits of the study: Vaccine-associated CD4 TCRs spanned the whole spike protein, with dominant responses in regions 160-218 and 743-854. Reportedly, close to half of the unique spike-specific TCRs recognized epitopes lying outside the regions that are mutated in the B.1.351 and B.1.1.7 variants. Most participants were white British and females outnumbered males, and the authors suggested that clonal diversity may have been underestimated. Because no day 14 peak-response samples were available, the repertoires could be characterized only after the peak T cell response. After two AZD1222 doses, both the breadth and the depth of spike-specific TCRs were significantly higher than at day 0 and than in MenACWY recipients. In the small 56-69-year group, the increase in depth fell short of significance, most likely because of low power. Only five or six AZD1222 recipients were SARS-CoV-2 seropositive at baseline, limiting conclusions about previously exposed vaccinees.

From the germline V gene, CDR1 is KGHSH and CDR2 is LQKENI. V is pruned by 3 bases and J by 8 bases, leaving 9 bases of the junction without a gene match. Counted from cysteine to phenylalanine, this CDR3 has 15 amino acids. Only the CDR3 DNA is retained, 45 bases long and in frame from the first base. The CDR3 regions of human TCRbeta chains were analyzed by immunosequencing. Per the authors' processing: Repertoire TCRs were checked for matches against a reference library of SARS-CoV-2-specific TCRs that had been generated using the MIRA antigen-specificity platform. Breadth was defined as the fraction of unique TCRs that were SARS-CoV-2-associated. Depth was defined as the fraction of total T cells that were SARS-CoV-2-associated. Using the MIRA data, each spike-specific TCR was mapped to the spike region that the TCR reacts to and placed in a CD4 or CD8 class. Log10-transformed breadth and depth values were compared by one-way ANOVA with Sidak's multiple comparisons tests. Held by TCRdb, this immuneACCESS table contains in-frame sequences only and omits some clones. Under half of the omission traces to an unresolved V gene where checked; the cause of the rest is unknown. From that table come the V and J calls and clone size; the DNA was used to work out D and trimming. In all, the sample holds around 120,000 clones, and 70% to 90% of those were seen once. The ten biggest clones cover roughly 1.6% of the sample.

Sequencing was performed on peripheral blood, taken on day 0 of AZD1222 vaccination. The chain couples TRBV18 to TRBJ1-4; TRBD1 fits 7 bases in the junction. This receptor was taken from an adult in good health. CDR3 region: CASSPPGGSREKLFF. The DNA sequence is given as TGTGCCAGCTCACCCCCAGGGGGTAGTAGGGAAAAACTGTTTTTT.